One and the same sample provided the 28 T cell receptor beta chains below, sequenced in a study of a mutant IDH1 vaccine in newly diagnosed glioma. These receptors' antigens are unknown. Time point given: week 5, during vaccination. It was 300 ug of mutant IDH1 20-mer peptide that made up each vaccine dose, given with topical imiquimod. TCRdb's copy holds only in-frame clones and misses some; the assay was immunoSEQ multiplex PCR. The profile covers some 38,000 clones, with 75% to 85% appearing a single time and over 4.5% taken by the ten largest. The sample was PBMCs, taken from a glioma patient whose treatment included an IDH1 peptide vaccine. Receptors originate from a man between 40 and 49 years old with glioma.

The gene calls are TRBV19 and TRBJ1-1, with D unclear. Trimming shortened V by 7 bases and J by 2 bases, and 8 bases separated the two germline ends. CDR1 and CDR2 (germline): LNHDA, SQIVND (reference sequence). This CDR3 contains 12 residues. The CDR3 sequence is CASTPSNTEAFF. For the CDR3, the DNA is TGTGCCAGTACCCCGTCTAACACTGAAGCTTTCTTT.

The CDR3 region has the DNA TGTGCCAGTAGTCTCATGGGGCGCGGAAGAACCGGGGAGCTGTTTTTT. Translation: CASSLMGRGRTGELFF. V and J are TRBV19 and TRBJ2-2; a possible D gene is TRBD1 (5 bases). With 5 bases removed from V and 5 bases from J, the gap between germline ends came to 18 bases. Germline CDR1 is LNHDA and CDR2 is SQIVND (reference sequence). This CDR3 region has 16 residues.

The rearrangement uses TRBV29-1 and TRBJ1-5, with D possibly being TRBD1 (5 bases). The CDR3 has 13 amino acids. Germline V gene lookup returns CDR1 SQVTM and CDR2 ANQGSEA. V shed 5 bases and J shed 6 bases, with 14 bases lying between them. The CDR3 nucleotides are TGCAGCGTTTTCGGAGGGACGGGTCAGCCCCAGCATTTT. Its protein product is CSVFGGTGQPQHF.

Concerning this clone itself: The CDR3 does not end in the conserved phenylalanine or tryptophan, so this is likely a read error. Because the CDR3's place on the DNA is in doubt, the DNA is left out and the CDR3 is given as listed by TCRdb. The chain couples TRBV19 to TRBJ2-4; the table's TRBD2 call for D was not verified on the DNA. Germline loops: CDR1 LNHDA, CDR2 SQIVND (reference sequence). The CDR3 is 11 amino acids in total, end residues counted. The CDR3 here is CASRVTSGGRL.

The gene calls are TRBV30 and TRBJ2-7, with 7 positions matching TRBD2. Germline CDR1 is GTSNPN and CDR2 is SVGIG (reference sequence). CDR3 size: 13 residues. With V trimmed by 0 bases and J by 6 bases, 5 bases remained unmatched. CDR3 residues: CAWSVREGREQYF. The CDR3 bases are TGTGCCTGGAGTGTTAGGGAGGGCCGCGAGCAGTACTTC.

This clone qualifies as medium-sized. The CDR3, as DNA: TGTGCCAGCAGTGAAGGCTGGGGTGGGGTTACTGAAGCTTTCTTT. This translates into CASSEGWGGVTEAFF. The gene calls are TRBV2 and TRBJ1-1; D not certain. V lost 1 base to trimming and J lost 5 bases, with 14 bases between them. CDR1 and CDR2 (germline): SNHLY, FYNNEI. This CDR3 spans 15 amino acids.

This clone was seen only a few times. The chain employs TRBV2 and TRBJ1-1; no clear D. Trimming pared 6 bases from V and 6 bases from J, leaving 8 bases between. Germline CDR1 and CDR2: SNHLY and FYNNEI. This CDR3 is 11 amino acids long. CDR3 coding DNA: TGTGCCAGCAGGGGTTTCGCTGAAGCTTTCTTT. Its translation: CASRGFAEAFF.

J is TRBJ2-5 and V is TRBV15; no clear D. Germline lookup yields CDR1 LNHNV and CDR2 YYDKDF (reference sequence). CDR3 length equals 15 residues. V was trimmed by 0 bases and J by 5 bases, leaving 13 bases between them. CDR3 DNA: TGTGCCACCAGCAGAGAAAGTTGGTTTGAGGAGACCCAGTACTTC. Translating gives CATSRESWFEETQYF.

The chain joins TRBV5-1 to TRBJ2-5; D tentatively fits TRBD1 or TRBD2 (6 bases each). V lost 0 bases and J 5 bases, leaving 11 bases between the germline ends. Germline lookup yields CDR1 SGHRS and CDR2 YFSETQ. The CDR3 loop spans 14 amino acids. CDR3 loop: CASSLAGGGETQYF. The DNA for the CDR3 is TGCGCCAGCAGCTTGGCCGGGGGCGGGGAGACCCAGTACTTC.

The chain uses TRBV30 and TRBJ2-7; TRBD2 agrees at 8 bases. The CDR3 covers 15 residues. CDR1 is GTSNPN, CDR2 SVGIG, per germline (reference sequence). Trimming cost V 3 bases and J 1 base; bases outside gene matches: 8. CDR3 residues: CAWSRGGKGSYEQYF. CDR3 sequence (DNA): TGTGCCTGGAGCCGCGGGGGGAAGGGTTCCTACGAGCAGTACTTC.

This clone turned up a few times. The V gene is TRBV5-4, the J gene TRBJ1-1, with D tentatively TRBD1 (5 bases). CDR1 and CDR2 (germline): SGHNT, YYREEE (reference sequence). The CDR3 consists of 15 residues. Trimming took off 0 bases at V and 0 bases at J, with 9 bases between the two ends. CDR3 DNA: TGTGCCAGCAGCTTGGGCGGGGGAATGAACACTGAAGCTTTCTTT. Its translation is CASSLGGGMNTEAFF.

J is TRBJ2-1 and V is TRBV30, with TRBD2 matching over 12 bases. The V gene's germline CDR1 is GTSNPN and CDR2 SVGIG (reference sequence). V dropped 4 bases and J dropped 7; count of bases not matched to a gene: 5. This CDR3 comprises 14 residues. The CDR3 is CAWISLAGGNEQFF. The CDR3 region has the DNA TGTGCCTGGATTTCTCTAGCGGGGGGGAATGAGCAGTTCTTC.

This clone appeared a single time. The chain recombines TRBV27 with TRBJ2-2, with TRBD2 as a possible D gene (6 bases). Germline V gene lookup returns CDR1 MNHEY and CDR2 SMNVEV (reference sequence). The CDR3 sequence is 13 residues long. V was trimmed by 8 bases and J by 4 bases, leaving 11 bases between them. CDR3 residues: CASLGGPTGELFF. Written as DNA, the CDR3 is TGTGCCAGCCTAGGAGGGCCCACCGGGGAGCTGTTTTTT.

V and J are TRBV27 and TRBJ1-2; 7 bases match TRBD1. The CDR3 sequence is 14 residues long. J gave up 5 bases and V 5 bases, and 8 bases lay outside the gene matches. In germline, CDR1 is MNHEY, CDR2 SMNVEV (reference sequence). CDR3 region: CASSLEAGGYGYTF. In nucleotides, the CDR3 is TGTGCCAGCAGTCTGGAGGCAGGGGGGTATGGCTACACCTTC.

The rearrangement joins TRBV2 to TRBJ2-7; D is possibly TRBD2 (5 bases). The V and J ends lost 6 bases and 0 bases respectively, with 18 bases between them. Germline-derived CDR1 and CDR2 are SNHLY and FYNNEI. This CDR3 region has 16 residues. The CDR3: CASRGKKERISYEQYF. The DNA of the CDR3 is TGTGCCAGCAGAGGTAAGAAAGAGCGGATCTCCTACGAGCAGTACTTC.

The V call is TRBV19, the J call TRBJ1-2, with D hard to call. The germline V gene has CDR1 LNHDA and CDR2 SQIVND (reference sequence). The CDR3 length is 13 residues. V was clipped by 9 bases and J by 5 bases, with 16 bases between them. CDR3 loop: CASSRPGRYGYTF. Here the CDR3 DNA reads TGTGCCAGCTCTCGGCCAGGACGTTATGGCTACACCTTC.

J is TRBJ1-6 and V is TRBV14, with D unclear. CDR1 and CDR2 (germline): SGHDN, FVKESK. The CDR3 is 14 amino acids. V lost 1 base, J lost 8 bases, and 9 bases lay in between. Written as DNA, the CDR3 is TGTGCCAGCAGCCAAGTAGGGTGGGATTCACCCCTCCACTTT. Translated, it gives CASSQVGWDSPLHF. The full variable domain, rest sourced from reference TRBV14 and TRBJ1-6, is EAGVTQFPSHSVIEKGQTVTLRCDPISGHDNLYWYRRVMGKEIKFLLHFVKESKQDESGMPNNRFLAERTGGTYSTLKVQPAELEDSGVYFCASSQVGWDSPLHFGNGTRLTVT.

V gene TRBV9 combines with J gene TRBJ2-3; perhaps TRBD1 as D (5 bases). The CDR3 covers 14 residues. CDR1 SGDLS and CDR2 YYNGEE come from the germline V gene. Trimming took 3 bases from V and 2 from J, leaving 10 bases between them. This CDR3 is CASSADRFTDTQYF. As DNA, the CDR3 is TGTGCCAGCAGCGCCGACAGATTCACAGATACGCAGTATTTT.

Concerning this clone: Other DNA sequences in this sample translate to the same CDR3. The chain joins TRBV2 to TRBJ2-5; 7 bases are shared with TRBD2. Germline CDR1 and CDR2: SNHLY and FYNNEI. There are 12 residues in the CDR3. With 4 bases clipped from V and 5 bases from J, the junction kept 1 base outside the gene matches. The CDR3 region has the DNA TGTGCCAGCAGTGTGGGGGGGGAGACCCAGTACTTC. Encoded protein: CASSVGGETQYF.

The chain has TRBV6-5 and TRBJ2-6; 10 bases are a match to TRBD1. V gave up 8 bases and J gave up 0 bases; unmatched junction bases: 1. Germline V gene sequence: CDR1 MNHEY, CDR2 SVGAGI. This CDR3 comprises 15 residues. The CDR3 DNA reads TGTGCCAGCCGGGACAGGGGCTCTGGGGCCAACGTCCTGACTTTC. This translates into CASRDRGSGANVLTF.

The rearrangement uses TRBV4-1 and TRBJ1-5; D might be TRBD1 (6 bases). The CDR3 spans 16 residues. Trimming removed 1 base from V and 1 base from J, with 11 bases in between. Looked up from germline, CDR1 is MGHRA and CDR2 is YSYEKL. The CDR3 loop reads CASSQGTAGSNQPQHF. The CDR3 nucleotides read TGCGCCAGCAGCCAAGGGACAGCGGGGAGCAATCAGCCCCAGCATTTT.

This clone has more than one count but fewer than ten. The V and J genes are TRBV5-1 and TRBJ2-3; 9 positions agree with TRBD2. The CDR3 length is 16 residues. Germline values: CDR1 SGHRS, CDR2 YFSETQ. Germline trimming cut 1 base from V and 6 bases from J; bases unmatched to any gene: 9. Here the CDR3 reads CASSLFQRGVEDTQYF. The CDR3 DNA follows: TGCGCCAGCAGCTTGTTTCAGCGGGGGGTGGAGGATACGCAGTATTTT.

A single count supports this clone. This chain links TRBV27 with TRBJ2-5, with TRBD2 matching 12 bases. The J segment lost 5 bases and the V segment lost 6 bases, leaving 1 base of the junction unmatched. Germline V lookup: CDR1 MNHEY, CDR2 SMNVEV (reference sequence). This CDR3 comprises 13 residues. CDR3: CASSLAGGETQYF. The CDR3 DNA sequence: TGTGCCAGCAGCCTAGCGGGGGGGGAGACCCAGTACTTC.

DNA of the CDR3: TGTGCCAGCAGCTTAGATCAGCGGGGGCACCGAGGAGAGCAGTACTTC. Its translation: CASSLDQRGHRGEQYF. The J gene is TRBJ2-7, the V gene TRBV7-8; 8 bases agree with TRBD2. The CDR3 runs 16 residues. CDR1 SGHVS and CDR2 FQNEAQ come from the germline V gene. J was trimmed by 7 bases and V by 1 base; bases with no gene match: 12. The full variable domain, its missing parts supplied by reference TRBV7-8 and TRBJ2-7, is GAGVSQSPRYKVAKRGQDVALRCDPISGHVSLFWYQQALGQGPEFLTYFQNEAQLDKSGLPSDRFFAERPEGSVSTLKIQRTQQEDSAVYLCASSLDQRGHRGEQYFGPGTRLTVT.

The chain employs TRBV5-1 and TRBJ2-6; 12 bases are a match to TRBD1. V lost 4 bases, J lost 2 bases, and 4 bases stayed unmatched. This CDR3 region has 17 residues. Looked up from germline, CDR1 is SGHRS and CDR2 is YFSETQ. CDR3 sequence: CASSGGQGAAGANVLTF. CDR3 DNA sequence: TGCGCCAGCAGCGGGGGACAGGGGGCTGCTGGGGCCAACGTCCTGACTTTC.

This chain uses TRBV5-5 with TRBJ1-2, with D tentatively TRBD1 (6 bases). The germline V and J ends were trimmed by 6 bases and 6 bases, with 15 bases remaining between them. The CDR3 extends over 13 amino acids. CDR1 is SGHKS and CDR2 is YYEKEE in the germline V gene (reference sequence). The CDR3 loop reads CASTPTGNNGYTF. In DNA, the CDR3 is TGTGCCAGCACCCCAACAGGGAACAATGGCTACACCTTC.

The CDR3 protein is CASSLSDTGYEQYF. The CDR3 DNA reads TGTGCCAGCAGTTTATCGGATACAGGCTACGAGCAGTACTTC. This chain uses TRBV27 with TRBJ2-7, with D maybe TRBD1 (5 bases). Germline V lookup: CDR1 MNHEY, CDR2 SMNVEV (reference sequence). This CDR3 has 14 residues. V was trimmed by 0 bases and J by 3 bases, leaving 9 bases between them.

Written as DNA, the CDR3 is TGTGCCAGTAGTAATTCCGGGACAGGGTTTGAAAAACTGTTTTTT. Translation: CASSNSGTGFEKLFF. The V call is TRBV19, the J call TRBJ1-4; 9 positions agree with TRBD1. Trimming at V came to 4 bases and at J to 7 bases, leaving 7 bases not matched to a gene. Germline values: CDR1 LNHDA, CDR2 SQIVND (reference sequence). This CDR3 contains 15 residues.